The rows below give T cell receptor beta chains drawn from one sample of a study of blood T cell repertoires in COVID-19. Method: immunoSEQ multiplex PCR; TCRdb's copy keeps in-frame clones and lacks some. The sample gives over 250,000 clones, roughly nine tenths of which show up once; 2.6% is in the top ten. Sequencing input: PBMCs or T cells enriched from blood (not recorded which). Source of these receptors: a man aged 60 to 75 who had recovered from COVID-19. Each CDR3 is given without its conserved first and last residue. Fields, in order: J gene, V gene, CDR3 protein.

TRBJ2-7	TRBV30	AWSVTGYEQY
TRBJ1-5	TRBV6-5	ASTLSQRQPQH
TRBJ2-2	TRBV5-5	ASSSDRVGTGELF
TRBJ2-7	TRBV5-4	ASSLGSALNSYEQY
TRBJ2-7	TRBV3-1/TRBV3-2	ASSQARGYEQY
TRBJ2-1	TRBV18	ASSPYDAANNEQF
TRBJ1-2	TRBV27	ASGRQGPTV
TRBJ2-7	TRBV27	ASSSLGTGLYEQY
TRBJ2-7	TRBV5-1	ASSLRTNYEQY
TRBJ1-3	TRBV21-1	ASSKGWSSGNTIY
TRBJ1-1	TRBV13	ASSLQLNTEAF
TRBJ1-1	TRBV7-9	ASSQNANTEAF
TRBJ2-3	TRBV9	ASSVVGGPSTDTQY
TRBJ1-3	TRBV4-1	ASSRLTGALFTIY
TRBJ2-1	TRBV10-1	ASSASGGRNNEQF